This TCR beta chain was retrieved from a study of blood T cell repertoires in COVID-19. Study at large: Material from acute and convalescent COVID-19 was sourced from the United States, Italy and Spain. Nucleic acid was either cDNA or gDNA, and it came from T cells, B-cell-depleted T cells, or PBMCs.

Original processing notes: Amplified reference gene primers provided the basis for estimating nucleated cell counts. Clones were read by immunoSEQ multiplex PCR, and TCRdb kept only the in-frame ones, dropping some. V, J and clone size were drawn from that table, and D and trimming were deduced from the DNA. The sample yields 40,000 to 55,000 clones, approximately 84% seen once. The CDR3 sequence is 16 residues long. Germline V gene sequence: CDR1 DFQATT, CDR2 SNEGSKA (reference sequence). V was clipped by 3 bases and J by 2 bases; unmatched bases: 3. Sequencing input: peripheral blood. The receptor comes from a man aged 45-65 years with acute or convalescent COVID-19. The chain joins TRBV20-1 to TRBJ2-6; 11 bases line up with TRBD2. CDR3: CSASSGGATGANVLTF. CDR3 DNA sequence: TGCAGTGCTAGTAGCGGGGGGGCCACTGGGGCCAACGTCCTGACTTTC.